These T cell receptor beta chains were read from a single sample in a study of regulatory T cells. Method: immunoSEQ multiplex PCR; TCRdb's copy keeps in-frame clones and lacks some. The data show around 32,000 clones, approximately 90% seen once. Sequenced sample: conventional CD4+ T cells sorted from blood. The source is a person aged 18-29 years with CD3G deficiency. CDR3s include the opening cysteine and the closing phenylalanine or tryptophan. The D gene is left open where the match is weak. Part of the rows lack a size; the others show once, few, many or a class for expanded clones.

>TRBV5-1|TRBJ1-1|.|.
CASRPRSLNTEAFF
TGCGCCAGCAGACCGCGCAGTCTGAACACTGAAGCTTTCTTT
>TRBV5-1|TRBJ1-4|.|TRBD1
CASSRQGATNEKLFF
TGCGCCAGCAGCCGACAGGGAGCGACTAATGAAAAACTGTTTTTT
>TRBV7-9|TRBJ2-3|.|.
CASSFSSTDTQYF
TGTGCCAGCAGCTTCAGTAGCACAGATACGCAGTATTTT
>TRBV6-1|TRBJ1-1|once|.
CASLSNTEAFF
TGTGCCAGCCTTAGCAACACTGAAGCTTTCTTT
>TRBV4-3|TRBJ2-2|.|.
CASSRDSGTGELFF
TGCGCCAGCAGCCGCGATAGCGGAACCGGGGAGCTGTTTTTT
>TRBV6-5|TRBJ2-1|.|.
CASRTVALNEQFF
TGTGCCAGCAGGACAGTAGCCCTCAATGAGCAGTTCTTC
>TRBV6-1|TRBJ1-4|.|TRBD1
CASSDPGTGYEKLFF
TGTGCCAGCAGTGACCCCGGGACAGGGTATGAAAAACTGTTTTTT
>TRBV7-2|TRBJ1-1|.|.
CASSLVAGFEAFF
TGTGCCAGCAGTCTAGTGGCGGGGTTTGAAGCTTTCTTT
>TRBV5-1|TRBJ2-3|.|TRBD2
CASSLGASGRADTQYF
TGCGCCAGCAGCTTGGGGGCTAGCGGGAGAGCAGATACGCAGTATTTT
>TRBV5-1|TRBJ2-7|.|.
CASSLTGTTYEQYF
TGCGCCAGCAGCTTGACAGGGACGACCTACGAGCAGTACTTC
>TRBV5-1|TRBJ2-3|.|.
CASSLEGWQVDTQYF
TGCGCCAGCAGCTTGGAGGGTTGGCAAGTGGATACGCAGTATTTT
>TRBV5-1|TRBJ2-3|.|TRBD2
CASSQGTSWNTQYF
TGCGCCAGCAGCCAAGGGACTAGCTGGAATACGCAGTATTTT
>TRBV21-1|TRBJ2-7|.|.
CASSNPGQGPHSTSYEQYF
TGTGCCAGCAGCAACCCGGGACAGGGGCCTCACTCGACCTCCTACGAGCAGTACTTC
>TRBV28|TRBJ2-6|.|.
CASSFGGFNSGANVLTF
TGTGCCAGCAGTTTTGGGGGCTTTAACTCTGGGGCCAACGTCCTGACTTTC
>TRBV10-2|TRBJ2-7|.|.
CASSEQGQTYEQYF
TGCGCCAGCAGTGAGCAAGGCCAAACCTACGAGCAGTACTTC
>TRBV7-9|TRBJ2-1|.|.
CASSSQESSYNEQFF
TGTGCCAGCAGCTCACAGGAGAGCTCCTACAATGAGCAGTTCTTC
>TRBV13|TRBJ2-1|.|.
CASSLSGTSNNEQFF
TGTGCCAGCAGCTTATCCGGGACCTCAAACAATGAGCAGTTCTTC
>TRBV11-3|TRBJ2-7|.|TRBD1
CASSSTRTGPSEQYF
TGTGCCAGCAGCTCCACGCGGACAGGGCCCTCGGAGCAGTACTTC
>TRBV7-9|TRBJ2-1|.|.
CASSLDGGSYNEQFF
TGTGCCAGCAGCTTAGATGGGGGTTCCTACAATGAGCAGTTCTTC
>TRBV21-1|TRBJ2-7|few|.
CASIVRDINEQYF
TGTGCCAGCATCGTTCGGGACATTAACGAGCAGTACTTC
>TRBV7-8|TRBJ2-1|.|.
CASSLVRERGEQFF
TGTGCCAGCAGCTTAGTCAGGGAGAGGGGTGAGCAGTTCTTC
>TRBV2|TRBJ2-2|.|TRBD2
CASRGSGTVTGELFF
TGTGCCAGCAGGGGGAGCGGGACCGTAACCGGGGAGCTGTTTTTT
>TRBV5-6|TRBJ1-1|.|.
CASSYLWNARTNRGKAFF
TGTGCCAGCAGCTACTTGTGGAATGCACGGACTAACCGTGGTAAAGCTTTCTTT
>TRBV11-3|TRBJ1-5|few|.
CASSSGTTRRPPNQPQHF
TGTGCCAGCAGCTCCGGGACGACCCGAAGGCCGCCCAATCAGCCCCAGCATTTT
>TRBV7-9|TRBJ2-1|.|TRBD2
CASSSHSGGSHEQFF
TGTGCCAGCAGCTCCCACTCGGGCGGGAGTCATGAGCAGTTCTTC
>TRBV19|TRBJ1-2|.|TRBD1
CASSRQGRIDGYTF
TGTGCCAGTAGTAGACAGGGAAGGATTGACGGCTACACCTTC
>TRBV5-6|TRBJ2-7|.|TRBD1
CASSSGTDSYEQYF
TGTGCCAGCAGCTCCGGGACAGACTCCTACGAGCAGTACTTC
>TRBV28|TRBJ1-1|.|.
CASSLLRGLNTEAFF
TGTGCCAGCAGTTTATTACGGGGTCTGAACACTGAAGCTTTCTTT
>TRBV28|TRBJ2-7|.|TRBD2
CASSLSLAGNEQYF
TGTGCCAGCAGTTTATCGCTAGCGGGAAACGAGCAGTACTTC
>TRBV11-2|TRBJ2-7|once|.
CASSLAPYEQYF
TGTGCCAGCAGCTTAGCCCCCTACGAGCAGTACTTC
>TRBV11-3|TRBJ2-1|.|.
CASSTRRGAGIYNEQFF
TGTGCCAGCAGCACCCGACGTGGAGCGGGCATATACAATGAGCAGTTCTTC
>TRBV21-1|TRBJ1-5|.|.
CASWVLQPQHF
TGTGCCAGCTGGGTACTTCAGCCCCAGCATTTT
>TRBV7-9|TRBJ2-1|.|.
CASSPQGSSYNEQFF
TGTGCCAGCAGCCCCCAAGGGAGCTCCTACAATGAGCAGTTCTTC
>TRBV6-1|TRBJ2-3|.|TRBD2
CASSPIAGRIYTQYF
TGTGCCAGCAGTCCAATAGCGGGGCGAATATATACGCAGTATTTT
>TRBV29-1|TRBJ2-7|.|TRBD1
CSVAAGGHEQYF
TGCAGCGTTGCGGCAGGGGGCCACGAGCAGTACTTC
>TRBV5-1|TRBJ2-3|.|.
CASRGGSGVSTDTQYF
TGCGCCAGCAGGGGTGGGTCAGGGGTGAGCACAGATACGCAGTATTTT
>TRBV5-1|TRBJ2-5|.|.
CASSLAGREPQYF
TGCGCCAGCAGCTTGGCCGGACGGGAACCCCAGTACTTC
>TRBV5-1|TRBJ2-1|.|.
CASSLQGTRGEQFF
TGCGCCAGCAGCTTGCAAGGGACTCGAGGTGAGCAGTTCTTC
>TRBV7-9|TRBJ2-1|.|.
CASSFGTSVGNEQFF
TGTGCCAGCAGCTTTGGGACCTCGGTAGGGAATGAGCAGTTCTTC
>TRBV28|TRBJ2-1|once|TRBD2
CASTKMGGIYNEQFF
TGTGCCAGCACCAAAATGGGGGGGATTTACAATGAGCAGTTCTTC
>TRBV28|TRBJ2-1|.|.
CASSPPLGGYNEQFF
TGTGCCAGCAGTCCACCACTAGGCGGTTACAATGAGCAGTTCTTC
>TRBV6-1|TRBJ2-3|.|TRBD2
CASSEKPGGDTQYF
TGTGCCAGCAGTGAAAAACCGGGAGGGGATACGCAGTATTTT
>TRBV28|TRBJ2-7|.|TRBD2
CASSRGLAARIYSYEQYF
TGTGCCAGCAGTCGGGGACTAGCGGCCCGTATCTATTCCTACGAGCAGTACTTC
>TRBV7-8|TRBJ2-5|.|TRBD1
CASSLALTGDQETQYF
TGTGCCAGCAGCTTAGCCCTGACAGGGGACCAAGAGACCCAGTACTTC
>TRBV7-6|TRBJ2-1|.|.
CASSAGYSYNEQFF
TGTGCCAGCAGCGCGGGGTACTCCTACAATGAGCAGTTCTTC
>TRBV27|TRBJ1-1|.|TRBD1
CASSTRRQGERSFF
TGTGCCAGCAGTACTCGACGACAGGGTGAGAGATCTTTCTTT
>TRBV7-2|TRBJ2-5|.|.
CASGGPRQETQYF
TGTGCCAGCGGAGGGCCCAGACAAGAGACCCAGTACTTC
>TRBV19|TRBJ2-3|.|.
CASSLLSTGGTDTQYF
TGTGCCAGTAGCCTATTGTCGACCGGGGGCACAGATACGCAGTATTTT
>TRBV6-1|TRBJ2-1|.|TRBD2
CASLRAGGYNEQFF
TGTGCCAGCTTAAGAGCGGGAGGCTACAATGAGCAGTTCTTC
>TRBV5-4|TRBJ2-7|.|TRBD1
CASSRDRGNEQYF
TGTGCCAGCAGCCGAGACAGGGGCAACGAGCAGTACTTC
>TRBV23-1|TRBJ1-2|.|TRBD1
CASSLHRGSGDGYTF
TGCGCCAGCAGTCTTCACAGGGGAAGCGGCGACGGCTACACCTTC
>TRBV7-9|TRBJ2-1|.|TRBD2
CASSSGLVIKNEQFF
TGTGCCAGCAGCTCGGGACTAGTAATTAAAAATGAGCAGTTCTTC
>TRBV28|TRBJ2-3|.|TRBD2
CASSFGRASGSDGDTQYF
TGTGCCAGCAGTTTCGGCAGGGCCAGCGGGAGCGACGGAGATACGCAGTATTTT